This T cell receptor beta chain derives from a study of tumor-infiltrating lymphocytes in primary liver carcinoma (dated 2017 in TCRdb). Background on the whole study: Hepatocellular carcinoma (four) or combined HCC and intrahepatic cholangiocarcinoma (one) was present in the five patients, who were three men and two women aged 30 to 69 years. A total of about 35 specimens from 5 patients went through TCRbeta repertoire sequencing, namely 25 tumor regions, 5 adjacent noncancerous liver tissues and 5 peripheral blood samples. Roughly 3.65 to 8 million productive TCRbeta reads were obtained per sample, and no significant difference in read depth was found between tissue types. For each liver tumor, the study sampled five regions along with adjacent normal tissue and blood, and applied TCRbeta repertoire sequencing, expression microarrays and whole-exome sequencing. Tumors of the five patients were stage T1-T3 N0M0 with maximum diameters of roughly 4.2 to 11 cm. To link TCRbeta repertoire diversity to the local molecular phenotype, the approximately 24 tumor region samples were profiled with Agilent mRNA microarrays. Technical replicate repertoires showed high reproducibility, with mean shared-clone rates about 0.92 and correlation coefficients above 0.95. Overall results and qualifications from the work: Since the samples were bulk and unsorted, there was no way to compare CD4+ and CD8+ T cell repertoires. Only a few patients were included in the study, and the authors note that the findings should be validated in a larger study. Repertoire overlap was found to be higher between tumor regions (mean roughly 36%) than between tumor-adjacent (about 17%) or tumor-blood (about 14%) pairs, consistent with antigen-driven expansion. The top 250 clones made up a significantly larger repertoire fraction in tumors than in blood (p = 0.039). Only the TCR beta chain was sequenced, so true repertoire diversity is likely underestimated because unpaired alpha chains were not captured. Only about 8-24% of top clones were present in all five regions of a tumor, suggesting spatial heterogeneity of tumor-infiltrating T cells.

A constant-region primer and ProtoScript II reverse transcriptase were used to reverse-transcribe TCRbeta-specific cDNA from around 540 ng total RNA. TCRbeta libraries were built with three nested multiplex PCR rounds, a slightly modified ARM-PCR procedure. Each of the first two PCR rounds ran for around 9 cycles and used multiplex TRBV1-TRBV30 forward primers together with a Cbeta reverse primer. Sample barcodes and Illumina adapters were added in a final 25-cycle PCR with Deep VentR polymerase. Before sequencing, amplicons of 200-500 bp were gel-purified using a QIAquick gel extraction kit. TCRbeta amplicons were sequenced on an Illumina HiSeq 2500 with 250-bp paired-end reads. Concerning the study's data processing: Trimmomatic v0.33 was used to quality-trim the reads, and FLASH v1.2.11 was used to merge paired reads so that full CDR3 sequences could be recovered. MiGEC v1.2.1b assigned V, D and J germline segments to the rearranged TCRbeta sequences. Clonotype statistics, along with Shannon-Wiener diversity indices, were calculated using VDJtools v1.0.0. Except for diversity analysis, only each sample's 250 most abundant clonotypes were used in subsequent analyses to reduce sampling bias. TCRdb handled the public reads itself, with Q25 trimming in fastp and clone calling in MiXCR, and kept productive beta chains. Each CDR3 protein appears once, grouped with its most common genes and DNA. These V and J calls rely on TCRdb rather than the paper's analysis. The sample has about 99,000 distinct CDR3 sequences on record, about 70% of them singletons. Of the sample, around 9.5% is held by the ten largest clones.

Total RNA and DNA were co-extracted without cell sorting from around 20-30 mg of bulk tissue using the AllPrep DNA/RNA mini kit. Between late 2015 and early 2016, roughly five patients in China with histopathologically diagnosed primary liver carcinoma had their tumors surgically resected. At the time of sampling, the patients had chronic HBV infection and had not received any treatment. Each tumor was sampled at five spatially separated regions: the tumor centre plus the superior, inferior, left-lateral and right-lateral poles. According to histology, viable tumor cells made up more than 80% of every tumor sample. Each fresh piece of tumor and adjacent tissue was cut in two, with one half stored in RNAlater at -80 degrees C and the other half sent for histology. From the germline V gene, CDR1 is MNHEY and CDR2 is SVGEGT. Trimming takes 4 bases from V and 16 bases from J, and the germline ends sit 23 bases apart. From the cysteine up to the phenylalanine, the CDR3 has a length of 14 residues. Only the CDR3 region is kept as DNA, spanning 42 bases read in frame from base 1.

On this clonotype: Its antigen is unknown. No per-base quality is available; no much larger clone lies one base away.

The sequence joins TRBV6-2 or TRBV6-3 to TRBJ2-1, and possibly TRBD2, on 6 matching bases. Material for sequencing was liver tumor tissue from sampling region 5. Per the publication, the cell subset or site label means: tumor region T5, tumor centre. This TCR was sampled from a woman aged 60-70 years with primary liver carcinoma and hepatitis B virus infection. CDR3 sequence: CASSLAEAYNVQFF. The nucleotides are TGTGCCAGCAGTTTAGCGGAGGCGTACAATGTGCAATTCTTC.